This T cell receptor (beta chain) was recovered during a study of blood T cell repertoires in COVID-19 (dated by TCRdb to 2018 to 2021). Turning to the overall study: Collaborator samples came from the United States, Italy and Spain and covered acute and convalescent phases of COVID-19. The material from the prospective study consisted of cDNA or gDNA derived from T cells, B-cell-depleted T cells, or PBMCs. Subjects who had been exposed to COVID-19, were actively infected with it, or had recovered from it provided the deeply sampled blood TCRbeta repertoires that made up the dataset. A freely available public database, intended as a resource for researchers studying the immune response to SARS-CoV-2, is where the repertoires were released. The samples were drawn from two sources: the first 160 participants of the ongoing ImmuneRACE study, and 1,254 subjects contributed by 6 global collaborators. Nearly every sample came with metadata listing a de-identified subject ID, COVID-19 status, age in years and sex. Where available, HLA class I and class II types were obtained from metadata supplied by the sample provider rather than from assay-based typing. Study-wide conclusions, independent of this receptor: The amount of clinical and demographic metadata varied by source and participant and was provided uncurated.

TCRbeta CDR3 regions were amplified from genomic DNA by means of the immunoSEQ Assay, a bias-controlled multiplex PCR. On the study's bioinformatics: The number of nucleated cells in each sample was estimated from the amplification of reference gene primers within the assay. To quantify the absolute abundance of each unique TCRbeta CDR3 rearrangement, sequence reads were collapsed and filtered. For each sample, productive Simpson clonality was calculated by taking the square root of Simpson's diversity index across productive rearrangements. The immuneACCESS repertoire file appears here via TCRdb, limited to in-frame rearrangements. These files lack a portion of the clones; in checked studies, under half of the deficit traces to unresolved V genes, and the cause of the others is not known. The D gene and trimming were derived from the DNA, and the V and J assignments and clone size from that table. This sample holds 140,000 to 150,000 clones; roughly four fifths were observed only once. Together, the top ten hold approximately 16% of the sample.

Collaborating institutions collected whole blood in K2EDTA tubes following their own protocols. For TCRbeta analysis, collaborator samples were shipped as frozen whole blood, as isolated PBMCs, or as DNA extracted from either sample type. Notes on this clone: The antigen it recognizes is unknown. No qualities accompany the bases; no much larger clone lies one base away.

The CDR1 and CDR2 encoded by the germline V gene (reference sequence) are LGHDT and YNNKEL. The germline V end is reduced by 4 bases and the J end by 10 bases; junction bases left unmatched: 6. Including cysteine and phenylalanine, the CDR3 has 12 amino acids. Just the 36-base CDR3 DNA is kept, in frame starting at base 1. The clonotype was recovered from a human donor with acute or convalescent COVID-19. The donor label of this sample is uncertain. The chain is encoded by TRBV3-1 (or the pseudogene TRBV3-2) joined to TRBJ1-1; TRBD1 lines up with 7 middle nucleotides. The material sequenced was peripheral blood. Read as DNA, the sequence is TGTGCCAGCAGCCGAGACAGGGTAGGAGCTTTCTTT. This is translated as CASSRDRVGAFF.